This TCR beta chain was identified during a study of blood T cell repertoires in COVID-19 (TCRdb year 2020). General notes on the study: Samples from collaborators originated in the United States, Italy and Spain and spanned both the acute and convalescent phases of COVID-19. The repertoires were released in a freely available public database intended as a resource for research on the immune response to SARS-CoV-2. Nearly every sample came with metadata listing a de-identified subject ID, COVID-19 status, age in years and sex. Samples came from the ongoing ImmuneRACE study (first 160 participants) plus 1,254 subjects from 6 global collaborators. Where available, HLA class I and class II types were taken from metadata supplied by the sample provider and were not determined by assay-based typing. The material from the prospective study consisted of cDNA or gDNA derived from T cells, B-cell-depleted T cells, or PBMCs. Deeply sampled blood TCRbeta repertoires from subjects exposed to, actively infected with, or recovered from COVID-19 were included in the dataset. Beyond this particular receptor, the publication reports: The quantity of clinical and demographic metadata differed by source and by participant and was supplied without curation.

In the case of this clone: What this receptor recognizes is not known. No qualities accompany the bases; no much larger clone lies one base away.

Enrolling through a virtual design, the prospective study's participants ranged in age from roughly 18 to 95 years and lived across more than 20 United States geographic areas. In the prospective study, cohorts were assigned on the basis of participant-reported clinical history obtained from a screening survey and a study questionnaire. Exposed participants had been in contact, within 2 weeks of entering the study, with a person who had a PCR-confirmed or clinician-diagnosed case of COVID-19. Each participant in the prospective study had whole blood, serum and a nasopharyngeal or oropharyngeal swab collected by mobile phlebotomists. Additional blood draws and questionnaires over an approximately two-month period could optionally be provided by prospective study participants. Prospective study blood samples were shipped either frozen or at room temperature before DNA extraction. TCRbeta CDR3 regions were amplified from genomic DNA using the immunoSEQ Assay, a bias-controlled multiplex PCR. Under the source paper's analysis protocol: The number of nucleated cells in each sample was estimated by amplification of reference gene primers within the assay. Sequence reads were collapsed and filtered to measure the absolute abundance of every unique TCRbeta CDR3 rearrangement. For each sample, productive Simpson clonality was calculated as the square root of Simpson's diversity index over productive rearrangements. TCRdb limited this immuneACCESS table to in-frame rearrangements with V and J called. A share of clones is missing; checked studies link under half to unresolved V genes, and the rest is unexplained. That table gives V, J and clone size, and the DNA gave D and trimming. In all, the sample holds fewer than 250,000 clones, and roughly 80% of those were seen once. The ten largest make up approximately 3.8% of the sample.

Sequenced: PBMCs or T cells enriched from blood (not recorded which). The origin of this receptor is a woman in her thirties or forties who had been exposed to COVID-19.

The CDR3: CASQLGAGNTIYF. The sequenced DNA: TGTGCCAGCCAGTTAGGGGCTGGAAACACCATATATTTT. The chain is made from TRBV12-3 or TRBV12-4 and TRBJ1-3; the best D guess is TRBD1, with 5 bases matching. The germline ends are 10 bases apart after V is trimmed by 8 bases and J by 2 bases. Spanning cysteine to phenylalanine, the CDR3 consists of 13 amino acids. Of all the DNA, just the CDR3 is kept, 39 bases in frame from base 1.